What follows is one T cell receptor beta chain and its context. The data stem from a study of blood T cell repertoires in COVID-19. V shed 3 bases, J shed 4 bases, and the junction held 10 bases outside the gene matches. The CDR3 spans 16 residues. CDR1 is SGHVS, CDR2 FQNEAQ, per germline. The table came from immunoSEQ multiplex PCR; TCRdb's copy has only in-frame clones and leaves some out. The table has under 400,000 clones, around 87% seen once. Residents of about two dozen US areas, aged about 18 to 95 years, made up the participants. Allocation to cohorts depended on clinical history reported by the participants.

The TCR was taken from a man aged 40-49 years in a cohort exposed to, infected with or recovered from COVID-19 (not recorded which). The sequencing input was PBMCs or T cells enriched from blood (not recorded which). V and J are TRBV7-8 and TRBJ2-7; 9 nucleotides agree with TRBD2. The DNA for the CDR3 is TGTGCCAGCAGCTTCCGGGCGGGAGGGCCCGGGTACGAGCAGTACTTC. Its translation: CASSFRAGGPGYEQYF. Looking up the rest from reference TRBV7-8 and TRBJ2-7 gives the full variable domain: GAGVSQSPRYKVAKRGQDVALRCDPISGHVSLFWYQQALGQGPEFLTYFQNEAQLDKSGLPSDRFFAERPEGSVSTLKIQRTQQEDSAVYLCASSFRAGGPGYEQYFGPGTRLTVT.